This T cell receptor beta chain originates from a study of T cells in narcolepsy. Study-wide background: Enrolled donors included narcolepsy type 1 or type 2 patients and healthy controls.

About this clone itself: Its antigen is unknown.

The trim removed 3 bases at V and 4 bases at J, leaving 0 bases unmatched. The CDR3 sequence is 13 residues long. The germline gives CDR1 MRHNA, CDR2 SNTAGT. This table comes from immunoSEQ multiplex PCR, and its TCRdb copy is limited to in-frame clones, with some not included. This table holds tens of thousands of clones, 92% found once. The study's findings and limits: Reportedly, autoreactive clonotypes were serially detected in patients' blood but not controls'. Same-patient CSF and blood CD4+ T cell clonotypes included HCRT-specific and TRIB2-specific autoreactive ones. In some patient and control memory CD4+ samples, autoreactive clones were absent.

The chain uses TRBV6-4 and TRBJ1-5, with TRBD1 identical over 7 bases. Sample: CD45RA- memory CD4+ T cells from PBMCs. The TCR sequence derives from a human donor with narcolepsy. The CDR3 spells CASSEQGNQPQHF. Written as DNA, the CDR3 is TGTGCCAGCAGTGAACAGGGGAATCAGCCCCAGCATTTT.